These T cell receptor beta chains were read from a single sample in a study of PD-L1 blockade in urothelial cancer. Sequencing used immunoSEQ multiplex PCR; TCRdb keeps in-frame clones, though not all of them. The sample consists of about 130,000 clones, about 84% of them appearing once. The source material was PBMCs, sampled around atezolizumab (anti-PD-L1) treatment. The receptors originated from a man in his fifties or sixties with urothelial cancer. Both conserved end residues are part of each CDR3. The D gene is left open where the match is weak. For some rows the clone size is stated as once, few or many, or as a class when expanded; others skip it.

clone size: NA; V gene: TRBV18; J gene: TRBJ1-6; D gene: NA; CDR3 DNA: TGTGCCAGCTCACCATCGGTGGAGAATTCACCCCTCCACTTT; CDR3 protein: CASSPSVENSPLHF
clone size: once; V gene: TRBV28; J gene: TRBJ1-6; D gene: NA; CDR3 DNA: TGTGCCAGCAGTGAAGTCACGAGGTCACCCCTCCACTTT; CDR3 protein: CASSEVTRSPLHF
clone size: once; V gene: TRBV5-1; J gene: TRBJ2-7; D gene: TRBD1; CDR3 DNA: TGCGCCAGCAGCCCCAACCGGGACAGGGATGGGGACTACGAGCAGTACTTC; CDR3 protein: CASSPNRDRDGDYEQYF
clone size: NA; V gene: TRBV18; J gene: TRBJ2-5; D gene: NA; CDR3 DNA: TGTGCCAGCTCACCACGCGGGAAAGGAGAGACCCAGTACTTC; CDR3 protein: CASSPRGKGETQYF
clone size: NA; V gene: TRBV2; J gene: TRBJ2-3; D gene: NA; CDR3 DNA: TGTGCCAGCAGTGAAGGCAGGGAAGCGCAGTATTTT; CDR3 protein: CASSEGREAQYF
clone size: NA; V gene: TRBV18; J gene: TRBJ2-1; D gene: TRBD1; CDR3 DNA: TGTGCCAGCTCACCACGATCCATCGGGACAGGGACAAATGAGCAGTTCTTC; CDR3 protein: CASSPRSIGTGTNEQFF
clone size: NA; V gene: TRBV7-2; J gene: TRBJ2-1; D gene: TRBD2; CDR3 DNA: TGTGCCAGCAGCTTAAGACTAGCGGCCTACAATGAGCAGTTCTTC; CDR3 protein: CASSLRLAAYNEQFF
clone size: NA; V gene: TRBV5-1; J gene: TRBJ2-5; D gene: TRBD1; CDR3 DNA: TGCGCCAGCAGCGACGGGACAGACTTACAAGAGACCCAGTACTTC; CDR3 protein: CASSDGTDLQETQYF
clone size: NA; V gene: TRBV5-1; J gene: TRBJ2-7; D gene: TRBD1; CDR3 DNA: TGCGCCAGCAGCTTGGGACGGCGACAGGGCGCCTACGAGCAGTACTTC; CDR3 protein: CASSLGRRQGAYEQYF
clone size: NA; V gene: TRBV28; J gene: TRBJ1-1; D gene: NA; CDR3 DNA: TGTGCCAGCGGGCTTGTGGGGAGCGACACTGAAGCTTTCTTT; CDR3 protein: CASGLVGSDTEAFF
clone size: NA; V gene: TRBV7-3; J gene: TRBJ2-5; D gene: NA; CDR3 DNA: TGTGCCAGCAGCGTCCAGGGGGGTCGAGAGACCCAGTACTTC; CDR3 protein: CASSVQGGRETQYF
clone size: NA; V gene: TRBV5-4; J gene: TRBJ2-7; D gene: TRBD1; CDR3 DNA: TGTGCCAGCCCGAAAATTACAGGGGTCTACGAGCAGTACTTC; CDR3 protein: CASPKITGVYEQYF
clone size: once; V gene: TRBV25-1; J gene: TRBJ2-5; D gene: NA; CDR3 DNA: TGTGCCAGCAGTGCACGGACCAGGGGGACCCAGTACTTC; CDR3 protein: CASSARTRGTQYF
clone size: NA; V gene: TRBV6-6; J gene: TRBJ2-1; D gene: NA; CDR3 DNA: TGTGCCAGCAGGGGTACGGGACTTGCGTACAATGAGCAGTTCTTC; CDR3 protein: CASRGTGLAYNEQFF
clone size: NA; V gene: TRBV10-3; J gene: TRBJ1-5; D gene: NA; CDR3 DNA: TGTGCCATCAGTGAGGGGTCCAGGGGAAATCAGCCCCAGCATTTT; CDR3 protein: CAISEGSRGNQPQHF
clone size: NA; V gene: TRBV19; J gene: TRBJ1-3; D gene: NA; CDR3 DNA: TGTGCCAGTAGTCTGAGGGGGACTGGAAACACCATATATTTT; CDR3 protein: CASSLRGTGNTIYF
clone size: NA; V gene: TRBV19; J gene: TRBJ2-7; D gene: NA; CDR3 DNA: TGTGCCAGTATGGGACCGGGACATACCGGCTACGAGCAGTACTTC; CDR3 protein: CASMGPGHTGYEQYF
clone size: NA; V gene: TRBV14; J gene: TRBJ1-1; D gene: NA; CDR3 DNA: TGTGCCAGCAGCCAATTATCCGGGTTGAGCACTGAAGCTTTCTTT; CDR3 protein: CASSQLSGLSTEAFF
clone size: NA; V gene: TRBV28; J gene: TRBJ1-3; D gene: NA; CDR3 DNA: TGTGCCAGCCAGGGAATACAGGGCTCTGGAAACACCATATATTTT; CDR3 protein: CASQGIQGSGNTIYF
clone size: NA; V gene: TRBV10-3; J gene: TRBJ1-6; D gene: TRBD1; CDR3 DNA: TGTGCCATCAGTGCCGGGACAGAACCTAATTCACCCCTCCACTTT; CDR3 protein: CAISAGTEPNSPLHF
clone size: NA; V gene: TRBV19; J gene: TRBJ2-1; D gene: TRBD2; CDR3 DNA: TGTGCCAGTAGTCGGCTAGCGGGGTACAATGAGCAGTTCTTC; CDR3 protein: CASSRLAGYNEQFF
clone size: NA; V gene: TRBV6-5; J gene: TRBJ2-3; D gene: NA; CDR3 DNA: TGTGCCAGCAGTCGGAAGCGGACAGATACGCAGTATTTT; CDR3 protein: CASSRKRTDTQYF
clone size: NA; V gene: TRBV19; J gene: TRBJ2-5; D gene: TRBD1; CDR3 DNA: TGTGCCAGTAGTATAGGGACAGGGGGCTTAGAGACCCAGTACTTC; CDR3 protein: CASSIGTGGLETQYF
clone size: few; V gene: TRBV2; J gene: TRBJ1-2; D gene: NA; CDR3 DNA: TGTGCCAGCATCCTGACCCCACAGACCTATGGCTACACCTTC; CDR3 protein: CASILTPQTYGYTF
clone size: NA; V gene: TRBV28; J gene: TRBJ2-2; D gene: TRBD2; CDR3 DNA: TGTGCCAGCAGGGTTAGCGGGAGCAACACCGGGGAGCTGTTTTTT; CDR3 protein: CASRVSGSNTGELFF
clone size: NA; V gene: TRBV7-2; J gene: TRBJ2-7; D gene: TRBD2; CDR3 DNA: TGTGCCAGCAGCTCTAGCGGGAGTGGAGGCTACGAGCAGTACTTT; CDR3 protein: CASSSSGSGGYEQYF
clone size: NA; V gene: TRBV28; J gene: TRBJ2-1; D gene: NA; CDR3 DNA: TGTGCCAGCAGCCCTGACAGGTGGAAACAGTTCTTC; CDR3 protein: CASSPDRWKQFF
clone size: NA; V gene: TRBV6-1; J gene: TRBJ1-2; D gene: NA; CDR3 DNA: TGTGCCAGCAGTCGGGGGACGGACAACTATGGCTACACCTTC; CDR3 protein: CASSRGTDNYGYTF
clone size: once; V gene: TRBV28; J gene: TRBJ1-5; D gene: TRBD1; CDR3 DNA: TGTGCCAGCAGTTTACCACAGGGGTATCAGCCCCAGCATTTT; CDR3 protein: CASSLPQGYQPQHF
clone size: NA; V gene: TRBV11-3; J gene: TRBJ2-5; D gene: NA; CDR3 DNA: TGTGCCAGCAGCTTTGGACAGAAAGCTCACCAAGAGACCCAGTACTTC; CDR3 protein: CASSFGQKAHQETQYF
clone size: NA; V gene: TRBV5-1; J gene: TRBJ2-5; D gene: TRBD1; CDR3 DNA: TGCGCCAGCAGCTTGGCCCAGGGGGCAGGAGAGACCCAGTACTTC; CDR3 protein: CASSLAQGAGETQYF
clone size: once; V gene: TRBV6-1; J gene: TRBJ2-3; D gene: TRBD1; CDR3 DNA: TGTGCCAGCAGTGGGTCCGGGACAGGGGGTGCAAATACGCAGTATTTT; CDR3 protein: CASSGSGTGGANTQYF
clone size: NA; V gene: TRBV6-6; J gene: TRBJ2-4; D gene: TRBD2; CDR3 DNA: TGTGCCAGCATCCTTGGGTCGGGGGGGAACATTCAGTACTTC; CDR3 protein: CASILGSGGNIQYF
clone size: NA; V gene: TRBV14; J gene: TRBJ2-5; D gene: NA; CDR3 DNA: TGTGCCAGCAGCCAACCCGGCCAGCGATTCCGAGAGACCCAGTACTTC; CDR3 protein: CASSQPGQRFRETQYF
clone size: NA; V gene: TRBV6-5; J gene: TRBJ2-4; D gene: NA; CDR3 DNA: TGTGCCAGCGCCCTATCGGGAGCAAACATTCAGTACTTC; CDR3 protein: CASALSGANIQYF
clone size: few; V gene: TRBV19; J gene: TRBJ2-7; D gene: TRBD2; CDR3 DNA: TGTGCCAGTAGTATAGTGGCTAGCGGAAACTACGAGCAGTACTTC; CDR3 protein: CASSIVASGNYEQYF
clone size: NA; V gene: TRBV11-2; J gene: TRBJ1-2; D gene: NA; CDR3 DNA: TGTGCCAGCAGCTTGGCCTTCTATGGCTACACCTTC; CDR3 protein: CASSLAFYGYTF
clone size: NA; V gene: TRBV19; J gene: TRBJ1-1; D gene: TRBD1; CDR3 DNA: TGTGCCAGTAGTGACCTCGGGACAGGGGGCACTGAAGCTTTCTTT; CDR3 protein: CASSDLGTGGTEAFF
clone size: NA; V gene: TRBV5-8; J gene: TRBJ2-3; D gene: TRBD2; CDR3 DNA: TGTGCCAGCAGCACCGGGACTAGCGGTAACACAGATACGCAGTATTTT; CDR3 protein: CASSTGTSGNTDTQYF
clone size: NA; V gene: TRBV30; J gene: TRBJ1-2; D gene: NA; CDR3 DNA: TGTGCCTGGAGTGACACCGGCGGGAGTCGAAACTATGGCTACACCTTC; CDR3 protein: CAWSDTGGSRNYGYTF
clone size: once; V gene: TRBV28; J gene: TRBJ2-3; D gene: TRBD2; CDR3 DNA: TGTGCCAGCAGTTCTCCTAGCGGCTTTATTCCAGATACGCAGTATTTT; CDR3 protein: CASSSPSGFIPDTQYF
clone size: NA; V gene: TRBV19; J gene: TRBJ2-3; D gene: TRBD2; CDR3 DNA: TGTGCCAGTAGTGCCTCTAGCGGGAGTGATACGCAGTATTTT; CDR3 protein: CASSASSGSDTQYF
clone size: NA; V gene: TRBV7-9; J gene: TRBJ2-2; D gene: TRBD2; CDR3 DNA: TGTGCCAGCAGCTTTCCGGGACTAGCGGGGGCCGGGGTCGGGGAGCTGTTTTTT; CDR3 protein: CASSFPGLAGAGVGELFF
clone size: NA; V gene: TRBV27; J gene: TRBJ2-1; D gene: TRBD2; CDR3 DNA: TGTGCCAGCAGTTTAATGGGCGGGAGTTACAATGAGCAGTTCTTC; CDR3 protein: CASSLMGGSYNEQFF
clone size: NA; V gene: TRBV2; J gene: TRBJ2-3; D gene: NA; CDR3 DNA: TGTGCCAGCAGTGAACAGCTAGTCACAGATACGCAGTATTTT; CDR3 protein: CASSEQLVTDTQYF
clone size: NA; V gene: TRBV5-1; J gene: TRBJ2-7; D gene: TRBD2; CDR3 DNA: TGCGCCAGCAGCCAATACACGGGGGGGCTCGGGGAGCAGTACTTC; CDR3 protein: CASSQYTGGLGEQYF
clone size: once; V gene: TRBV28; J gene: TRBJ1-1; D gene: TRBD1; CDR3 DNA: TGTGCCAGCAGTTTTGCAGGGGGCCGAACTGAAGCTTTCTTT; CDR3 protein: CASSFAGGRTEAFF
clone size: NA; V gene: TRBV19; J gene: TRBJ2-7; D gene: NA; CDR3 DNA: TGTGCCAGTAGTATAAGAAGACACTACGAGCAGTACTTC; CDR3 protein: CASSIRRHYEQYF
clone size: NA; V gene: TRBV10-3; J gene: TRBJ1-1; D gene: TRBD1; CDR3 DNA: TGTGCCATCAGCCCAGACAGGGTGGGCACTGAAGCTTTCTTT; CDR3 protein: CAISPDRVGTEAFF
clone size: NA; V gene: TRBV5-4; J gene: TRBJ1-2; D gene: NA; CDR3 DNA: TGTGCCAGCAGCACCGACAGTTATGGCTACACCTTC; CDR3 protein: CASSTDSYGYTF
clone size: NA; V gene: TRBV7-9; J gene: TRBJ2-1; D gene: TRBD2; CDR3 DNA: TGTGCCTACGCGACTAGCGGGAGGCTCTCCTACAATGAGCAGTTCTTC; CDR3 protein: CAYATSGRLSYNEQFF
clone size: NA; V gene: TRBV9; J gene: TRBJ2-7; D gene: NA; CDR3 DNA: TGTGCCAGCAGCGCATCTGGGGAGCGGGCCCTTAGCGAGCAGTACTTC; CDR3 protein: CASSASGERALSEQYF
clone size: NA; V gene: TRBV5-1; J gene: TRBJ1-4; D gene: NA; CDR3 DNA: TGCGCCAGCAGCTTTGGAGGGACTAATGAAAAGCTGTTTTTT; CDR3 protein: CASSFGGTNEKLFF
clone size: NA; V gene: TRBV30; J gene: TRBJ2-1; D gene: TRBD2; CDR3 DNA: TGTGCCTGGATACGCGGGAGGGCCAAGATCCATGAGCAGTTCTTC; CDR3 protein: CAWIRGRAKIHEQFF
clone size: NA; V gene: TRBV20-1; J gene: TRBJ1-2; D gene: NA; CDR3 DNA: TGCAGTGCTGGCAGGGGCTATGGCTACACCTTC; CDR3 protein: CSAGRGYGYTF